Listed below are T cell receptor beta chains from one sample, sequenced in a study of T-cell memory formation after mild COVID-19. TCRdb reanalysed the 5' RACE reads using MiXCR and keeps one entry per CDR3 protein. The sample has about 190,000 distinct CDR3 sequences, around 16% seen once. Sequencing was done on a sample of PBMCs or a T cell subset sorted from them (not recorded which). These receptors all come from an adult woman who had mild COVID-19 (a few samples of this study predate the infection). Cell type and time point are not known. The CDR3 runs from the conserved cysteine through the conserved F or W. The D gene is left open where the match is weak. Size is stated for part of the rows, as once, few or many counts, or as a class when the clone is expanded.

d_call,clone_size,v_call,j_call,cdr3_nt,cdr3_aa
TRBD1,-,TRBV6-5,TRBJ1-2,TGTGCCACCCAATTTGGACAGGGGGCTACTAGCTACACCTTC,CATQFGQGATSYTF
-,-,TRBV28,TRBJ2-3,TGTGCCAGCAGTAGAGGTGGGACGATCACAGATACGCAGTATTTT,CASSRGGTITDTQYF
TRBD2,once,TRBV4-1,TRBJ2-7,TGCGCCAGCAGCCCGCTCAAACTAGCGGGAGGGGGAGTCTACGAGCAGTACTTC,CASSPLKLAGGGVYEQYF
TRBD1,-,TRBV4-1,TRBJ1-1,TGCGCCAGCAGCCAAGATTTGGGGACAGGGCACACTGAAGCTTTCTTT,CASSQDLGTGHTEAFF
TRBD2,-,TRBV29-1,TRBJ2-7,TGCAGCGTTTCCGGACTAGCGGGAGCCTCCCTCTACGAGCAGTACTTC,CSVSGLAGASLYEQYF
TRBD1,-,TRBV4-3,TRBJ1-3,TGCGCCAGCAGCCCGGGACAGGCTAACTCTGGAAACACCATATATTTT,CASSPGQANSGNTIYF
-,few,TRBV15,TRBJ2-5,TGTGCCACCAGCAGAGTCCAGCAAGAGACCCAGTACTTC,CATSRVQQETQYF
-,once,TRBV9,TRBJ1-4,TGTGCCAGCAGCCCTCCGGGACGCAATAATGAAAAACTGTTTTTT,CASSPPGRNNEKLFF
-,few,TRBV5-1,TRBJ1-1,TGCGCCAGCAGCCTGCAGGAGGCCCCAGACACTGAAGCTTTCTTT,CASSLQEAPDTEAFF
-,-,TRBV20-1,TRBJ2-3,TGCAGTGCCACCCGAGTCAACACAGATACGCAGTATTTT,CSATRVNTDTQYF
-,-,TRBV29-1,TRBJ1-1,TGCAGCGCAACAGGGATACTCGGCACTGAAGCTTTCTTT,CSATGILGTEAFF
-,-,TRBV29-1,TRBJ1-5,TGCAGCGCCACAGGGCTCGGCAATCAGCCCCAGCATTTT,CSATGLGNQPQHF
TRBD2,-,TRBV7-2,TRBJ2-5,TGTGCCAGCAGCCGCCAAACTAGCGGGAAAGAGACCCAGTACTTC,CASSRQTSGKETQYF
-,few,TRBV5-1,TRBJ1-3,TGCGCCAGCTCAGGGGTGGGAGACTCTGGAAACACCATATATTTT,CASSGVGDSGNTIYF
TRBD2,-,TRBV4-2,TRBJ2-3,TGTGCCAGCAGCCCCCAGAGACTAGCGGGAACAGATACGCAGTATTTT,CASSPQRLAGTDTQYF
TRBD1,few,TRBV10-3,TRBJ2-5,TGTGCCGCCACGGGACAGGGAGGCGGGGAGACCCAGTACTTC,CAATGQGGGETQYF
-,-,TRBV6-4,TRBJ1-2,TGTGCCAGCAGTGACGGGGCATATGGCTACACCTTC,CASSDGAYGYTF
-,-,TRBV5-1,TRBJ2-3,TGCGCCAGCAGCTTGGAAGCGGAGCTAAGCACAGATACGCAGTATTTT,CASSLEAELSTDTQYF
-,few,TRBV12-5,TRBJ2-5,TGTGCTAGTGGTCCAGGATCCGGGGAGACCCAGTACTTC,CASGPGSGETQYF
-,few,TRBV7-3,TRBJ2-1,TGTGCCAGCAGCTTAACCGTCGCTAGATCCTACAATGAGCAGTTCTTC,CASSLTVARSYNEQFF
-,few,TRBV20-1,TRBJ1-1,TGCAGTGCTCAACTTATGAACACTGAAGCTTTCTTT,CSAQLMNTEAFF
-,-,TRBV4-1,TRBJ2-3,TGCGCCAGCAGCCAAGTAGTTGCCGTGACAGATACGCAGTATTTT,CASSQVVAVTDTQYF
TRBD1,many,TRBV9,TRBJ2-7,TGTGCCAGCAGCGGACAGGGGGCCTACGAGCAGTACTTC,CASSGQGAYEQYF
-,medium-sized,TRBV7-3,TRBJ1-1,TGTGCCAGCAGCTTGACAGATCTTGGGAACACTGAAGCTTTCTTT,CASSLTDLGNTEAFF
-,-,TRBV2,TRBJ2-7,TGTGCCAGCAGTCCCCTAGGTGGGATCTCCTACGAGCAGTACTTC,CASSPLGGISYEQYF
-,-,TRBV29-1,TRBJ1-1,TGCAGCGGAGGGAGTCGGGCTGAAGCTTTCTTT,CSGGSRAEAFF
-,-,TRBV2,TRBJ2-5,TGTGCCAGCAGTGATAGGGGAAAGACCCAGTACTTC,CASSDRGKTQYF
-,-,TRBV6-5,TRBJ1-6,TGTGCCAGCACTCAGCGGGGGCGATCCTATAATTCACCCCTCCACTTT,CASTQRGRSYNSPLHF
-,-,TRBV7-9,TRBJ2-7,TGTGCCAGCAGCTTAGGCTTGTTGGACGAGCAGTACTTC,CASSLGLLDEQYF
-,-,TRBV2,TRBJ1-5,TGTGCCAGCAGGCGTAGAGGGGTTCAGCCCCAGCATTTT,CASRRRGVQPQHF
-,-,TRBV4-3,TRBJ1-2,TGCGCCAGCAGCCAAGATAAAAGGAACCGCTACACCTTC,CASSQDKRNRYTF
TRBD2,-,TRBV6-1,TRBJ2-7,TGTGCCAGCAGGGGACTAGCGGACTCCTACGAGCAGTACTTC,CASRGLADSYEQYF
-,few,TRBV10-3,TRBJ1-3,TGTGCCATCAGCCATCCCGGAAACACCATATATTTT,CAISHPGNTIYF
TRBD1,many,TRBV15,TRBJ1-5,TGTGCCACCAGCAGAGCAACAGGGGCCGACCAAGGAAGGCAGCCCCAGCATTTT,CATSRATGADQGRQPQHF
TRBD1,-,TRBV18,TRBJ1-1,TGTGCCAGCTCACGGAACCGACAGGGTATGGGGAGCACTGAAGCTTTCTTT,CASSRNRQGMGSTEAFF
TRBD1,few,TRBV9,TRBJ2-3,TGTGCCAGCAGCCCCCGGGACAGGGGTGGCGATACGCAGTATTTT,CASSPRDRGGDTQYF
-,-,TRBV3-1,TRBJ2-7,TGTGCCAGCAGCCCCAGGGGCACCTACGAGCAGTACTTC,CASSPRGTYEQYF
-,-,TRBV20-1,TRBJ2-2,TGCAGTGCTATACGCGTGGTTGGGACCGGGGAGCTGTTTTTT,CSAIRVVGTGELFF
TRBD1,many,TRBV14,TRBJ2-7,TGTGCCAGCAGCCAAGGGACAGGGCGCGAGCAGTACTTC,CASSQGTGREQYF
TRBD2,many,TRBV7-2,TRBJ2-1,TGTGCCAGCAGCTTAGGATTGGGGGCGGGAGGGCCCTACAATGAGCAGTTCTTC,CASSLGLGAGGPYNEQFF
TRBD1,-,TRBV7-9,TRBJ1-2,TGTGCCAGCAGCCGACAGGGGGATGGCTACACCTTC,CASSRQGDGYTF
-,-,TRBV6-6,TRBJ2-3,TGTGCCAGCAAGGTGGACACGAGCACAGATACGCAGTATTTT,CASKVDTSTDTQYF
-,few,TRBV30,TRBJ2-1,TGTGCCTGGAATGGACTGGTCGGCTCCTACAATGAGCAGTTCTTC,CAWNGLVGSYNEQFF
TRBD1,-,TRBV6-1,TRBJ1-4,TGTGCCAGCAGTGAATACTGGACAGGGGGCCGTGAAAAACTGTTTTTT,CASSEYWTGGREKLFF
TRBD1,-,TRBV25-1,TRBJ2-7,TGTGCCAGCAGTCTGACAGGGGCAGGGGAGCAGTACTTC,CASSLTGAGEQYF
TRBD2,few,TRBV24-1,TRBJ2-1,TGTGCCACCAGTGATTCTCCGGGACTAGCGGCCAGCTCCTACAATGAGCAGTTCTTC,CATSDSPGLAASSYNEQFF
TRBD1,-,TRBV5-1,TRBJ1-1,TGCGCCAGCAGCCCGATCGGGACAGACACTGAAGCTTTCTTT,CASSPIGTDTEAFF
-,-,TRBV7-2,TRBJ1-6,TGTGCCAGCAGCTTAAATTCACCCCTCCACTTT,CASSLNSPLHF